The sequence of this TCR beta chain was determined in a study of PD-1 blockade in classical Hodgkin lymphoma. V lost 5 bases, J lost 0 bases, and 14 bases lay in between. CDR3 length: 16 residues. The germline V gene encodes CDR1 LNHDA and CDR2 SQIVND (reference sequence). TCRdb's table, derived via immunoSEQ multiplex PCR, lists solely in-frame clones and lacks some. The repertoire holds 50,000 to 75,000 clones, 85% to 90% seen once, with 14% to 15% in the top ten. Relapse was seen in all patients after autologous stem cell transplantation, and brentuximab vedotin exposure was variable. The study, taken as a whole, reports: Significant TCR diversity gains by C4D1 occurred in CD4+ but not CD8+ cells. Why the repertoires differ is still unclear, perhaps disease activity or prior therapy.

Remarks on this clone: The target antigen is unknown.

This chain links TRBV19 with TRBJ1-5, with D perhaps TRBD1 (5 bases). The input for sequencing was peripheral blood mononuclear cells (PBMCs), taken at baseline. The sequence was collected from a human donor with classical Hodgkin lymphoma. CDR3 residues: CASSPSRQNSNQPQHF. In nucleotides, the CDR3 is TGTGCCAGTAGTCCAAGTCGACAGAATAGCAATCAGCCCCAGCATTTT.